This T cell receptor beta chain was profiled in a study of blood T cell repertoires in COVID-19. TCRdb's copy holds only in-frame clones and misses some; the assay was immunoSEQ multiplex PCR. The sample gives about 110,000 clones, 87% of which show up once; more than 4% is in the top ten. Trimming pared 5 bases from V and 3 bases from J, leaving 14 bases between. CDR1 is LNHDA and CDR2 is SQIVND in the germline V gene (reference sequence). The CDR3 consists of 15 residues. The sequenced sample consisted of peripheral blood. The clonotype was recovered from a human donor in a cohort sampled during active COVID-19. The chain employs TRBV19 and TRBJ1-5; D gene unclear. CDR3 protein: CASSYDGRYNQPQHF. For the CDR3, the DNA is TGTGCCAGTAGTTATGATGGTCGGTACAATCAGCCCCAGCATTTT.